A selection of T cell receptor beta chains follows, all from one sample in a study of shared clonotypes between healthy human individuals. TCRdb's copy holds only in-frame clones and misses some; the assay was immunoSEQ multiplex PCR. The sample records more than 2,000,000 clones, just over 90% being singletons. Sequences were obtained from naive CD4+ T cells from PBMCs. These receptors were taken from a man between 18 and 29 years old in good health. Some clones in this sample may be carry-over from other donors' samples. Each CDR3 is given without its conserved first and last residue.

>TRBV7-2
ASSRDSRDTQY
>TRBV19
ASRIGHSYEQY
>TRBV20-1
SAQMGQEQY
>TRBV14
ASSQVTSGSQF
>TRBV11-2
ASSFGTGYEQY
>TRBV10-3
AISVEGNTEAF
>TRBV6-1
ASSGRLGNEQF
>TRBV11-2
ASSSGQGDYEQY
>TRBV7-6
ASSLIIGSDTQY
>TRBV7-9
ASSLGLAGGPKGANVLT